One sample yielded the 3 T cell receptor beta chains listed below, sequenced in a study of blood T cells in healthy people across ages. A second PCR of about 6 to 11 cycles used a sample-barcoded 5' primer and a J-beta primer mix. TCRdb reprocessed the 5' RACE reads with MiXCR, giving one entry per CDR3 protein. The sample consists of 920,000 or so distinct CDR3 sequences, 40% to 45% of them appearing once. The specimen was blood. The receptors stem from a woman aged 55-70 years in good health.

To note about this clonotype: Its ends do not fully match the called genes, so a read error is possible. V is TRBV7-2 and J is TRBJ2-3; TRBD2 matches at 14 bases. CDR1 SGHTA and CDR2 FQGNSA come from the germline V gene. The CDR3 is made up of 21 amino acids. CDR3 loop: CACSLARRLAGGPPSTDTQYF. In DNA form, the CDR3 reads TGTGCCTGCAGCTTAGCGCGGCGACTAGCGGGAGGGCCCCCCAGCACAGATACGCAGTATTTT.

The table lists this clonotype with a few counts. The chain is built from TRBV7-2 and TRBJ2-3; no clear D gene. V lost 3 bases and J lost 2, with 12 bases in between. Germline lookup yields CDR1 SGHTA and CDR2 FQGNSA. The CDR3 covers 15 residues. CDR3 nucleotide sequence: TGTGCCAGCAGCTTCGGCGCGACCTTCACAGATACGCAGTATTTT. It specifies CASSFGATFTDTQYF.

This sequence joins TRBV27 and TRBJ2-1; no reliable D call. The germline V gene has CDR1 MNHEY and CDR2 SMNVEV (reference sequence). The V and J ends lost 7 bases and 4 bases respectively, with 14 bases between them. The CDR3 runs 14 residues. CDR3 coding DNA: TGTGCCAGCAAGGGCGGACCCTCATACAATGAGCAGTTCTTC. This gives the protein CASKGGPSYNEQFF.